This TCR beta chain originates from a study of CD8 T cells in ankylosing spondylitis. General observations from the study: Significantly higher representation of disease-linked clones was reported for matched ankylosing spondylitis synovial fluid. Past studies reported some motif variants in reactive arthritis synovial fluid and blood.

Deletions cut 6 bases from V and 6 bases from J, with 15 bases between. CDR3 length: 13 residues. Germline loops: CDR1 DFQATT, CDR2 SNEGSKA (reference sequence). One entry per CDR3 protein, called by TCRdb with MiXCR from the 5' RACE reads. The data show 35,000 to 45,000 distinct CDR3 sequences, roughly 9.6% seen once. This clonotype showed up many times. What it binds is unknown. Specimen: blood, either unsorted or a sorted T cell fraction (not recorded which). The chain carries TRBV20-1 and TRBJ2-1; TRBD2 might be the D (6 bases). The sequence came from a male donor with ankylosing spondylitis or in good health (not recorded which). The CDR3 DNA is TGCAGTGCGGGGAGGTCCCGCCTCAATGAGCAGTTCTTC. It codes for CSAGRSRLNEQFF.